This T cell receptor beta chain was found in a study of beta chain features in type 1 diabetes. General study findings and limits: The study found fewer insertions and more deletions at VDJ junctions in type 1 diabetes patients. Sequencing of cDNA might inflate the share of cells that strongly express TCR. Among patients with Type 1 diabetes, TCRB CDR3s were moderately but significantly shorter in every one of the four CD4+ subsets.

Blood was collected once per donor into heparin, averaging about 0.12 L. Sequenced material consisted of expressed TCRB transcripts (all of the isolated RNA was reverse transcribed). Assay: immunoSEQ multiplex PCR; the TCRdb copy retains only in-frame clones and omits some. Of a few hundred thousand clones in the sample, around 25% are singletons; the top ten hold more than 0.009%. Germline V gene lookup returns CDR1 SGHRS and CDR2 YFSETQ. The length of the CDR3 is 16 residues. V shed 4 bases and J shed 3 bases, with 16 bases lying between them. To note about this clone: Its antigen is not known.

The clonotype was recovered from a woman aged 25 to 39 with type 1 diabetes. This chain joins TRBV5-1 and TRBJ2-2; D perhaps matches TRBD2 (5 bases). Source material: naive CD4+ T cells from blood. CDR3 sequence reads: CASSHGDWRYTGELFF. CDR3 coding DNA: TGCGCCAGCAGCCACGGGGATTGGAGGTACACCGGGGAGCTGTTTTTT.